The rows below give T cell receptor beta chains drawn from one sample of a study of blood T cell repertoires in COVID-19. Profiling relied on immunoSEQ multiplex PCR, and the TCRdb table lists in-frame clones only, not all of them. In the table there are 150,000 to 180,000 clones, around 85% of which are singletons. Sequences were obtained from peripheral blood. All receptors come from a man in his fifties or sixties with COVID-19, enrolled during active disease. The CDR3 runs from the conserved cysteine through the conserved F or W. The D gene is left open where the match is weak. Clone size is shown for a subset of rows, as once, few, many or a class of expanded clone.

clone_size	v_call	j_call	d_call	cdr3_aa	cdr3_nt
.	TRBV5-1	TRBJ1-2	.	CASSLDFTYNYGYTF	TGCGCCAGCAGCTTGGATTTTACTTATAACTATGGCTACACCTTC
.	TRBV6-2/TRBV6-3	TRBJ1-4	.	CASSYGNSRWDEKLFF	TGTGCCAGCAGTTATGGTAACAGCCGATGGGATGAAAAACTGTTTTTT
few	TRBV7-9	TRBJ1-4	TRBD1	CASSPGGTGGEKLFF	TGTGCCAGCAGCCCAGGCGGGACAGGGGGTGAAAAACTGTTTTTT
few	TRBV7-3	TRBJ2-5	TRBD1	CASSPSGQGVRETQYF	TGTGCCAGCAGCCCCTCAGGTCAGGGGGTCCGGGAGACCCAGTACTTC
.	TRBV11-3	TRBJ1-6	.	CASSPRPRGSYNSPLHF	TGTGCCAGCAGCCCCAGACCCCGAGGATCCTATAATTCACCCCTCCACTTT
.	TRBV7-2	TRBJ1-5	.	CASSLQSGGQPQHF	TGTGCCAGCAGCTTACAAAGCGGAGGACAGCCCCAGCATTTT
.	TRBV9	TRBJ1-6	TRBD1	CASSPLGTENSPLHF	TGTGCCAGCAGCCCCCTCGGGACAGAAAATTCACCCCTCCACTTT
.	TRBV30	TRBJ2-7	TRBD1	CAWGVTMGQAKRRGYEQYF	TGTGCCTGGGGTGTGACGATGGGACAGGCCAAGAGGAGGGGCTACGAGCAGTACTTC
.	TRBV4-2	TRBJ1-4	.	CASSQDPFLATNEKLFF	TGTGCCAGCAGCCAAGACCCCTTTCTTGCAACTAATGAAAAACTGTTTTTT
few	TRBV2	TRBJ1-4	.	CASRIRQLPNEKLFF	TGTGCCAGCAGAATTAGACAGCTTCCTAATGAAAAACTGTTTTTT
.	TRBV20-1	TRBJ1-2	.	CSARDNGYTF	TGCAGTGCTAGAGATAATGGCTACACCTTC
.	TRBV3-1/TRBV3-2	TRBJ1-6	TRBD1	CASSHSGGLGNSPLHF	TGTGCCAGCAGCCATTCAGGGGGTCTAGGTAATTCACCCCTCCACTTT
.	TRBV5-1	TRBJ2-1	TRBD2	CASSSLLAGGANEQFF	TGCGCCAGCAGCTCCCTCCTAGCGGGAGGGGCCAATGAGCAGTTCTTC
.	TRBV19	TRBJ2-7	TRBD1	CASSGRGINEQYF	TGTGCCAGTAGCGGCAGGGGGATCAACGAGCAGTACTTC
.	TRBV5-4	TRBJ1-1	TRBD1	CASSLARLGTAHTEAFF	TGTGCCAGCAGCTTGGCCCGCCTTGGGACAGCTCACACTGAAGCTTTCTTT
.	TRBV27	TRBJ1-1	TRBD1	CASSTAGTGGPEAFF	TGTGCCAGCAGTACGGCCGGGACAGGGGGCCCTGAAGCTTTCTTT
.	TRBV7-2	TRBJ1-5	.	CASSLGEDQPQHF	TGTGCCAGCAGCTTAGGCGAGGATCAGCCCCAGCATTTT
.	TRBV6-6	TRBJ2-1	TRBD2	CASKPSGGPYNEQFF	TGTGCCAGCAAACCTAGCGGGGGGCCGTACAATGAGCAGTTCTTC
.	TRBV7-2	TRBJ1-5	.	CASSTVHHSNQPQHF	TGTGCCAGCAGTACGGTCCATCATAGCAATCAGCCCCAGCATTTT
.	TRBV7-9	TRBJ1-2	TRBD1	CASSQQGVGELGYTF	TGTGCCAGCAGCCAACAGGGGGTTGGGGAACTTGGCTACACCTTC
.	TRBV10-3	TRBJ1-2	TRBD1	CAIRRPGQGSEGYTF	TGTGCCATCAGACGACCGGGACAGGGTTCTGAGGGCTACACCTTC
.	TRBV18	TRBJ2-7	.	CASSPTATPPPYEQYF	TGTGCCAGCTCACCCACCGCTACCCCTCCTCCCTACGAGCAGTACTTC
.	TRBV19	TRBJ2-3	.	CASAWRGRGTDTQYF	TGTGCCAGTGCGTGGAGGGGCCGGGGCACAGATACGCAGTATTTT
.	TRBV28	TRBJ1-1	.	CASSLYGQLMNTEAFF	TGTGCCAGCAGTTTATATGGACAGCTAATGAACACTGAAGCTTTCTTT
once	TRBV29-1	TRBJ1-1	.	CTVSGDYTEAFF	TGCACCGTTTCGGGGGACTACACTGAAGCTTTCTTT
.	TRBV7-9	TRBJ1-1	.	CASSLRTLNTEAFF	TGTGCCAGCAGCTTACGAACTCTGAACACTGAAGCTTTCTTT
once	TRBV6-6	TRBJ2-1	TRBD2	CASRRDGLAGGLYNEQFF	TGTGCCAGCAGGCGAGACGGACTAGCGGGGGGACTTTACAATGAGCAGTTCTTC
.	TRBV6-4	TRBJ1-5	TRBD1	CASRTGEPQHF	TGTGCCAGCAGGACAGGGGAACCCCAGCATTTT
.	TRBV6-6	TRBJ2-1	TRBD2	CASSRLAGGPRSLTNEQFF	TGTGCCAGCAGTCGTCTAGCGGGGGGCCCAAGGTCCCTCACGAATGAGCAGTTCTTC
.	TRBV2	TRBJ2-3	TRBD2	CASSVQTSSTDTQYF	TGTGCCAGCAGTGTACAGACTAGCAGCACAGATACGCAGTATTTT
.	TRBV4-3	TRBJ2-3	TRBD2	CASSQATSGRVRDTQYF	TGCGCCAGCAGCCAAGCCACTAGCGGGAGGGTGAGAGATACGCAGTATTTT
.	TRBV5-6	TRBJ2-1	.	CASSLGDRYHLSSYNEQFF	TGTGCCAGCAGCTTGGGAGACAGGTACCACCTTAGTTCCTACAATGAGCAGTTCTTC
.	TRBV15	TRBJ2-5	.	CATSRETVQETQYF	TGTGCCACCAGCAGAGAAACAGTCCAAGAGACCCAGTACTTC
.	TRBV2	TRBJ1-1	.	CASSESVMNTEAFF	TGTGCCAGCAGTGAGTCAGTGATGAACACTGAAGCTTTCTTT
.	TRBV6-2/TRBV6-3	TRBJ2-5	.	CASSPRRETQYF	TGTGCCAGCAGTCCCCGGAGGGAGACCCAGTACTTC
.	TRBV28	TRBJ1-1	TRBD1	CASSGWGQVMNTEAFF	TGTGCCAGCAGTGGATGGGGACAGGTGATGAACACTGAAGCTTTCTTT
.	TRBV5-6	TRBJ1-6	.	CASSFDDRPNSPLHF	TGTGCCAGCAGCTTCGATGACAGACCTAATTCACCCCTCCACTTT
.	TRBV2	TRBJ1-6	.	CASSLRELGNSPLHF	TGTGCCAGCAGTTTAAGGGAGCTGGGGAATTCACCCCTCCACTTT
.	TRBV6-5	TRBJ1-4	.	CASSYVRGNNEKLFF	TGTGCCAGCAGTTACGTTCGGGGAAATAACGAAAAACTGTTTTTT
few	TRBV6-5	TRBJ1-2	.	CASSYREQGSGGYTF	TGTGCCAGCAGTTACCGGGAACAGGGTTCAGGCGGCTACACCTTC